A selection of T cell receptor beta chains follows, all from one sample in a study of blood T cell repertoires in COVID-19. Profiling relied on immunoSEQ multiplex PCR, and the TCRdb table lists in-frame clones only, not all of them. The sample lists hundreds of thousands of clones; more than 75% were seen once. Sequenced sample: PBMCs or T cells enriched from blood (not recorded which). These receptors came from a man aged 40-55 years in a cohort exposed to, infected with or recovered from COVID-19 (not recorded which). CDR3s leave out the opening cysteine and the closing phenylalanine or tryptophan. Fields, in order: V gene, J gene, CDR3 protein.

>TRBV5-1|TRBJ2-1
ASQWRENEQF
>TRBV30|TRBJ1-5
AWSVQGQGSQPQH
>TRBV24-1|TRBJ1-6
ATSDHGQGTNSPLH
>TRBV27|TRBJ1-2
ASRPDRGQLDGYT
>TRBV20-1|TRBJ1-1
SARGGIEAF
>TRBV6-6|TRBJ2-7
ASSSHREGEQY
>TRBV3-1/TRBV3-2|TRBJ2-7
ASSRRGRSNEQY
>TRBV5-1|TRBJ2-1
ASSLALAGVRGNEQF
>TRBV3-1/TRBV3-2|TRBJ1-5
ASSPDRGNQPQH
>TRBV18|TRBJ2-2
ASSHDKDSNTGELF
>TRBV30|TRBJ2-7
AWSVTSGRGEQY
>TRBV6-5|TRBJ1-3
ASAAQLPSGNTIY
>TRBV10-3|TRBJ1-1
ATTGEGEAF
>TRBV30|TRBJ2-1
AWNRVRFNEQF
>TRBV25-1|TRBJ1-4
ASSDDRSNEKLF
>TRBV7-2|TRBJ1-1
ASSRGQGALGTEAF
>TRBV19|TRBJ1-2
ASSIDAPTGTRSGYT
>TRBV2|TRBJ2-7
ASSEAQWDRGRNEQY
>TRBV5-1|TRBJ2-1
ASSKDYYNEQF
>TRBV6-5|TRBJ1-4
ASRRTSEKLF
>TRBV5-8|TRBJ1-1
ASSSYFGQPTEAF
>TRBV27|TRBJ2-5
ASSILAGGGETQY
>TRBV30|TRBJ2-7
ACQNQGSSYEQY